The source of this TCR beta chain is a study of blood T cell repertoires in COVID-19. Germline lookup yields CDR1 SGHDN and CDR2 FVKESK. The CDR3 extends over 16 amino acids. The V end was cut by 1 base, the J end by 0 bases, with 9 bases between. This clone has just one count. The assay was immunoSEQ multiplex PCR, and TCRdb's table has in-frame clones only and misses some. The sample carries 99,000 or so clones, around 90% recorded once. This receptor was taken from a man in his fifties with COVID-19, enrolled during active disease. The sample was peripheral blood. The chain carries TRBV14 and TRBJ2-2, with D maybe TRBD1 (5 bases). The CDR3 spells CASSQAETANTGELFF. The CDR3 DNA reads TGTGCCAGCAGCCAAGCGGAGACAGCGAACACCGGGGAGCTGTTTTTT.